This is a list of T cell receptor beta chains from one sample in a study of human T cells and chemical hapten exposure. A single record per CDR3 protein comes from TCRdb applying MiXCR to the RACE reads. The repertoire holds around 200,000 distinct CDR3 sequences, with approximately 29% as singletons. The sample in question was whole blood, obtained in connection with sensitization to the hapten diphenylcyclopropenone (DPC). Receptors originate from a woman in her 30s with alopecia areata. Some clones in this sample may be carry-over from other donors' samples. Both conserved end residues are part of each CDR3. The D gene is left open where the match is weak. Only part of the rows carry a size: once, few, many, or a class if the clone is expanded.

>-|few|TRBV20-1|TRBJ1-2
TGCAGTGCTAGAAGCTCAGGTCAGGACTCGAACTATGGCTACACCTTC
CSARSSGQDSNYGYTF
>-|few|TRBV5-1|TRBJ1-4
TGCGCCAGCAGCTCCGGACAGCTTCACAATGAAAAACTGTTTTTT
CASSSGQLHNEKLFF
>-|-|TRBV6-5|TRBJ2-7
TGTGCCAGCACCCCGGACGGATCCTACGAGCAGTACTTC
CASTPDGSYEQYF
>TRBD1|few|TRBV5-1|TRBJ2-3
TGCGCCAGCAGCTTGGCCGGGACAGGGGCCAATACGCAGTATTTT
CASSLAGTGANTQYF
>TRBD2|few|TRBV14|TRBJ2-7
TGTGCCAGCAGCCAAGGGAGCGGGAGGGCCTCCTACGAGCAGTACTTC
CASSQGSGRASYEQYF
>-|once|TRBV7-2|TRBJ1-5
TGTGCCAGCAGCTTAGTTGTGGGCAGGAATGAGCCCCAGCATTTT
CASSLVVGRNEPQHF
>-|few|TRBV28|TRBJ1-3
TGTGCCACTTTACCCCAGGGAACTGGAAACACCATATATTTT
CATLPQGTGNTIYF
>-|few|TRBV15|TRBJ1-4
TGTGCCACCAGCAGAGATGGCCGGGGGGGTGAAAAACTGTTTTTT
CATSRDGRGGEKLFF
>TRBD1|-|TRBV29-1|TRBJ1-4
TGCAGCGTGACAGGGGTAAATGAAAAACTGTTTTTT
CSVTGVNEKLFF
>-|few|TRBV27|TRBJ2-5
TGTGCCAGCAGTAGGTGGCAGGGGTACGAGGAGACCCAGTACTTC
CASSRWQGYEETQYF
>-|few|TRBV28|TRBJ1-6
TGTGCCAGCAAAGACAGTCCTACGGCCCTCCACTTT
CASKDSPTALHF
>-|-|TRBV30|TRBJ1-1
TGTGCCTGGCGACAGCTGAACACTGAAGCTTTCTTT
CAWRQLNTEAFF
>-|-|TRBV28|TRBJ1-1
TGTGCCAGCCGGAGGGGGGGTTCGAACACTGAAGCTTTCTTT
CASRRGGSNTEAFF
>-|once|TRBV7-2|TRBJ1-5
TGTGTCAGCAGCGCGGCCGGACGGAGGCAGGGGCCCCAGCATTTT
CVSSAAGRRQGPQHF
>-|-|TRBV3-1|TRBJ1-1
TGTGCCAGCAGCCCCCAATGGGGGACCACTGAAGCTTTCTTT
CASSPQWGTTEAFF
>TRBD1|few|TRBV29-1|TRBJ2-7
TGCAGCGTTGAAACCTACAGGGGTGTAAACGAGCAGTACTTC
CSVETYRGVNEQYF
>-|-|TRBV7-9|TRBJ2-6
TGTGCCAGCAGCTTAGATCAGCCCTCTGGGGCCAACGTCCTGACTTTC
CASSLDQPSGANVLTF
>-|few|TRBV29-1|TRBJ1-2
TGCAGCGCTGGGGGTGAGGATGGCTACACCTTC
CSAGGEDGYTF
>-|-|TRBV4-3|TRBJ2-3
TGCGCCAGCAGCCAAGATATATCCGGGAGTCTCCAGGATACGCAGTATTTT
CASSQDISGSLQDTQYF
>-|-|TRBV7-2|TRBJ2-7
TGTGCCAGCAGCTTTGTTGGAAGCGAGCAGTACTTC
CASSFVGSEQYF
>TRBD1|few|TRBV4-3|TRBJ1-2
TGCGCCAGCAGCCGAAAATGGACAGGGGTAGACTATGGCTACACCTTC
CASSRKWTGVDYGYTF
>-|few|TRBV4-3|TRBJ1-4
TGCGCCAGCAGCCAAGCGGGAAATGAAAAACTGTTTTTT
CASSQAGNEKLFF
>TRBD2|-|TRBV7-2|TRBJ2-3
TGTGCCAGCAGCTTAGCACTAGCGGGGGTCACAGATACGCAGTATTTT
CASSLALAGVTDTQYF
>-|-|TRBV7-2|TRBJ2-7
TGTGCCAGCAGCTTAGGCGGAACAGGGGGGGCGAGGCAGTACTTC
CASSLGGTGGARQYF
>TRBD2|-|TRBV20-1|TRBJ2-2
TGCAGTGCTAGGGGACTAGCGGGGTATACCGGGGAGCTGTTTTTT
CSARGLAGYTGELFF
>TRBD2|many|TRBV20-1|TRBJ2-1
TGCAGTGCCAACGATCTAGCGGGGGCCGACAATGAGCAGTTCTTC
CSANDLAGADNEQFF
>TRBD1|-|TRBV29-1|TRBJ2-7
TGCAGCGTTGAAGTCCGGGACAGGGCGTCGTACGAGCAGTACTTC
CSVEVRDRASYEQYF
>-|many|TRBV11-2|TRBJ2-5
TGTGCCAGCAGCGCGCAACAAGAGACCCAGTACTTC
CASSAQQETQYF
>TRBD1|many|TRBV10-3|TRBJ1-5
TGTGCCATCGGGACAGGGGATAGCAATCAGCCCCAGCATTTT
CAIGTGDSNQPQHF
>TRBD2|few|TRBV29-1|TRBJ2-1
TGCAGCGTTGCCGGGACTAGCAACAATGAGCAGTTCTTC
CSVAGTSNNEQFF
>TRBD2|-|TRBV20-1|TRBJ2-1
TGCAGTGCTAGAGAAAGGGGGACTAGCGGGAGATGGGTCAATGAGCAGTTCTTC
CSARERGTSGRWVNEQFF
>-|-|TRBV10-3|TRBJ2-5
TGTGCCATCAGTGACCCCGGGACCCAGTCAGAGACCCAGTACTTC
CAISDPGTQSETQYF